This TCR beta chain emerged from a study of T cell repertoires in cytomegalovirus infection. Study-wide context: Through public TCR beta signatures, both CMV infection and matching HLA type were indicated. Study-level results: The study identified carriers of CMV plus the relevant HLA from cumulative public TCR beta family frequency. There were HLA-C-restricted CMV-specific TCR beta clonotypes dominating the ex vivo response.

From the reads, TCRdb called clonotypes with MiXCR, one entry per CDR3 protein. The table records about 320,000 distinct CDR3 sequences, 9.5% of them present only once. V lost 7 bases and J lost 6, with 16 bases in between. The germline V gene encodes CDR1 SGHTA and CDR2 FQGNSA. The CDR3 loop spans 14 amino acids. Comments on this clonotype: Its antigen remains unknown.

The TCR sequence derives from a human donor in good health (CMV status not recorded). Some clones in this sample may be carry-over from other donors' samples. The sample was PBMCs. This chain joins TRBV7-2 and TRBJ2-1; D is perhaps TRBD2 (6 bases). CDR3 protein: CASTILAAGNEQFF. CDR3 coding DNA: TGTGCCAGCACGATTTTAGCGGCCGGCAATGAGCAGTTCTTC.